This TCR beta chain stems from a study of tumor-infiltrating lymphocytes in primary liver carcinoma (dated 2017 in TCRdb). About the study as a whole: The five patients, three men and two women aged 30 to 69 years, had hepatocellular carcinoma (four) or combined HCC and intrahepatic cholangiocarcinoma (one). The five patients had tumors of stage T1-T3 N0M0, with maximum diameters ranging from roughly 4.2 to 10 cm. Each sample produced roughly 3.5 to 7.13 million productive TCRbeta reads, and read depth showed no significant difference between tissue types. Across five regions of each liver tumor, along with adjacent normal tissue and blood, the study brought together TCRbeta repertoire sequencing, expression microarrays and whole-exome sequencing. A total of roughly 35 specimens from 5 patients, comprising approximately 25 tumor regions, 5 adjacent noncancerous liver tissues and 5 peripheral blood samples, were covered by TCRbeta repertoire sequencing. To link TCRbeta repertoire diversity to the local molecular phenotype, the approximately 23 tumor region samples were profiled with Agilent mRNA microarrays. Technical replicate repertoires showed high reproducibility, with mean shared-clone rates roughly 0.87 and correlation coefficients above 0.95. What the research found in general, with its limitations: Only about 7.5-25% of top clones were found in all five regions of a tumor, suggesting spatial heterogeneity of tumor-infiltrating T cells. A significantly larger repertoire fraction was made up by the top 250 clones in tumors than in blood (p = 0.039). With just five or six patients in the study, the authors point out that the findings should be validated in a larger study. Because sequencing covered only the TCR beta chain and unpaired alpha chains were not captured, true repertoire diversity is likely underestimated. Consistent with antigen-driven expansion, pairs of tumor regions showed higher repertoire overlap (mean about 36%) than either tumor-adjacent pairs (roughly 17%) or tumor-blood pairs (around 14%). Because the samples were bulk and unsorted, CD4+ and CD8+ T cell repertoires could not be compared.

Using a constant-region primer and ProtoScript II reverse transcriptase, TCRbeta-specific cDNA was reverse-transcribed from around 500 ng total RNA. Three nested multiplex PCR rounds, following a slightly modified ARM-PCR procedure, were used to build the TCRbeta libraries. Multiplex TRBV1-TRBV30 forward primers and a Cbeta reverse primer were used in the first two PCR rounds, each of which was run for around 9 cycles. Sample barcodes and Illumina adapters were added in a final 25-cycle PCR using Deep VentR polymerase. Before sequencing, amplicons of 200-500 bp were purified from gel using a QIAquick gel extraction kit. The TCRbeta amplicons were sequenced with 250-bp paired-end reads on an Illumina HiSeq 2500. For the original study's pipeline: Reads were quality-trimmed with Trimmomatic v0.33, and paired reads were merged with FLASH v1.2.11 to recover full CDR3 sequences. V, D and J germline segments were assigned to the rearranged TCRbeta sequences by MiGEC v1.2.1b. VDJtools v1.0.0 computed clonotype statistics and Shannon-Wiener diversity indices. Except for diversity analysis, only the 250 most abundant clonotypes of each sample were used in subsequent analyses to reduce sampling bias. TCRdb trimmed public reads at Q25 via fastp, called clones via MiXCR and kept in-frame beta chains. Every distinct CDR3 protein forms one entry, paired with its most common genes and DNA. The V and J calls and clone size come from TCRdb's table, not from the authors' own analysis. In this sample the table shows tens of thousands of distinct CDR3 sequences, less than 75% of which occur a single time. Together, the top ten hold over 25% of the sample.

The germline V gene specifies MGHRA as CDR1 and YSYEKL as CDR2. The CDR3 numbers 15 residues from cysteine through phenylalanine. CDR3 DNA is the only sequence kept; it has 45 bases, read in frame from the first base. Total RNA and DNA were co-extracted without cell sorting from about 19-30 mg of bulk tissue using the AllPrep DNA/RNA mini kit. Four or five patients with histopathologically diagnosed primary liver carcinoma underwent surgical resection in China between late 2015 and March 2016. At the time of sampling, the patients had chronic HBV infection and had not received any treatment. Each tumor was sampled at five spatially separated regions: the superior, inferior, left-lateral and right-lateral poles and the tumor centre. Histology showed that every tumor sample contained more than 85% viable tumor cells. Pieces of fresh tumor and adjacent tissue were cut in half, with one half kept in RNAlater at -80 degrees C and the other half sent for histology.

This clonotype was seen just once. This receptor's antigen is unknown. Germline is not matched at one junction end, which may reflect a read error. Material: liver tumor tissue from sampling region 5. The cell subset or site label here, explained by the study, means: tumor region T5, tumor centre. This chain is built from TRBV4-1 and TRBJ2-1; 7 central nucleotides agree with TRBD2. The clonotype was recovered from a man between 40 and 49 years old with primary liver carcinoma and hepatitis B virus infection. The CDR3 protein sequence reads: CASSQLFGGNREQSF. The bases read TGCGCCAGCAGCCAGCTCTTCGGGGGGAACCGCGAGCAGTCATTC.